This T cell receptor (beta chain) was recorded in a study of response to subunit inactivated influenza vaccine. Study-wide findings and caveats: Researchers suggested that each seasonal influenza vaccination recruits few new T cells.

A word on this clonotype: Its target is unknown.

TCRdb reanalysed the RT-PCR reads using MiXCR and keeps one entry per CDR3 protein. The sample consists of about 780,000 distinct CDR3 sequences, approximately 17% of them appearing once. With 5 bases removed from V and 2 bases from J, the gap between germline ends came to 10 bases. Germline assignment: CDR1 SGHRS and CDR2 YFSETQ. The CDR3 is 13 amino acids. The chain has TRBV5-1 and TRBJ2-5; D is unresolved. This material consisted of PBMCs from blood, taken about 5 days after vaccination. This clonotype originated in a man aged 45-65 years who received an inactivated influenza vaccine. The CDR3 loop reads CASSWKGQETQYF. The CDR3 DNA reads TGCGCCAGCAGTTGGAAAGGTCAAGAGACCCAGTACTTC.